The 3 T cell receptor beta chains listed next were all sequenced from one sample in a study of cytomegalovirus exposure and HLA in healthy donors. PCR used 60 Vbeta primers and 13 Jbeta primers. The table came from immunoSEQ multiplex PCR; TCRdb's copy has only in-frame clones and leaves some out. The table has roughly 160,000 clones, 65% to 80% seen once. The source material was PBMCs. These receptor sequences come from a man aged 40-49 years in good health and CMV-seronegative.

V usage is TRBV9 and J usage is TRBJ2-7; D is ambiguous. Germline CDR1 reads SGDLS; CDR2 reads YYNGEE. V lost 2 bases and J lost 0, with 9 bases in between. This CDR3 comprises 14 residues. DNA of the CDR3: TGTGCCAGCAGCGTCGCCGGGTACTCCTACGAGCAGTACTTC. Translated: CASSVAGYSYEQYF.

This chain uses TRBV5-1 with TRBJ2-5, with 8 positions matching TRBD2. The DNA end is more similar to TRBJ2-7, so the J call may be wrong. CDR3 length: 15 amino acids. The germline gives CDR1 SGHRS, CDR2 YFSETQ. The CDR3 is CASSLAGTRRSEQYF. Here the CDR3 DNA reads TGCGCCAGCAGCTTGGCTGGGACTAGGCGTTCCGAGCAGTACTTC.

Points on this clone: The junction does not match germline at one end; this may be a read error. The V and J genes are TRBV28 and TRBJ2-2, with no clear D. Germline V gene sequence: CDR1 MDHEN, CDR2 SYDVKM. There are 12 residues in the CDR3. CDR3 sequence (DNA): TGTGCCGGCAGTTTCCTCCCCGGGGAGCTGTTTTTT. It specifies CAGSFLPGELFF.